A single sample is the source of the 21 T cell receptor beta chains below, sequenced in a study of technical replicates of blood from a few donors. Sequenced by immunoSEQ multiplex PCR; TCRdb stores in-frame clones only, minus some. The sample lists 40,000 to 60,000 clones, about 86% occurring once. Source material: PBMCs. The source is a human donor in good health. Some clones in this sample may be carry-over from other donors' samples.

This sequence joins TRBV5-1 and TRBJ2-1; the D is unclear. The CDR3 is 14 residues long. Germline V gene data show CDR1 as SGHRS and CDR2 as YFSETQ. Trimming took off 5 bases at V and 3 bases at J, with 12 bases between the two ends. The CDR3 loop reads CASSSSSGYNEQFF. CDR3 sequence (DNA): TGCGCCAGCAGTTCCTCCTCCGGCTACAATGAGCAGTTCTTC. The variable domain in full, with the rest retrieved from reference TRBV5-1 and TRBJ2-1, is KAGVTQTPRYLIKTRGQQVTLSCSPISGHRSVSWYQQTPGQGLQFLFEYFSETQRNKGNFPGRFSGRQFSNSRSEMNVSTLELGDSALYLCASSSSSGYNEQFFGPGTRLTVL.

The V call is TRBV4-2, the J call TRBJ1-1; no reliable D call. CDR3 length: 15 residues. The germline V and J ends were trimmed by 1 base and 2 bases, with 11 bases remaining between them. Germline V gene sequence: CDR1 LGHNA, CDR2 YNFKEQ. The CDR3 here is CASSQAVSFNTEAFF. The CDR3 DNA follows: TGTGCCAGCAGCCAAGCGGTATCGTTCAACACTGAAGCTTTCTTT.

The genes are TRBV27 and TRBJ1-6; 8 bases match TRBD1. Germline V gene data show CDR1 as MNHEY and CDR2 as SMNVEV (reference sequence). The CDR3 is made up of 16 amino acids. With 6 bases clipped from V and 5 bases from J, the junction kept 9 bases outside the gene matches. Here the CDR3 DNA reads TGTGCCAGCAGGGTTGGACAGGGACTTGATAATTCACCCCTCCACTTT. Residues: CASRVGQGLDNSPLHF.

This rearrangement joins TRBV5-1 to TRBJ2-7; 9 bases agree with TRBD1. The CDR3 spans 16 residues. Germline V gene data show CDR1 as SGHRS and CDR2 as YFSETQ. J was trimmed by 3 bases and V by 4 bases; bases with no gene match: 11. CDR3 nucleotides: TGCGCCAGCAGCCCAAGTCCCGGGACAGGGCTCTACGAGCAGTACTTC. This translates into CASSPSPGTGLYEQYF.

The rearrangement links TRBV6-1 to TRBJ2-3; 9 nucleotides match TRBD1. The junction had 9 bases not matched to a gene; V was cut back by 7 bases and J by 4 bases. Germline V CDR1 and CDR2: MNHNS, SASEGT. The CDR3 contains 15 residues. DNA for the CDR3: TGTGCCAGCACCAAGGACAGGGGAGGGCCAGATACGCAGTATTTT. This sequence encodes CASTKDRGGPDTQYF.

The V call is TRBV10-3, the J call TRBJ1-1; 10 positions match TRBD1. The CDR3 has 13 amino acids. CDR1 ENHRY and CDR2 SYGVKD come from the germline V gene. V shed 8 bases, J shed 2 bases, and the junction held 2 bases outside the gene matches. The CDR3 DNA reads TGTGCCATCCGACAGGGGGCTAACACTGAAGCTTTCTTT. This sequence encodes CAIRQGANTEAFF.

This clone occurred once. CDR3 protein: CASSATGSPYGYTF. The CDR3 bases are TGCGCCAGCAGCGCCACGGGGTCCCCCTATGGCTACACCTTC. This sequence joins TRBV5-1 and TRBJ1-2; D not resolved. V shed 4 bases and J shed 4 bases, with 14 bases lying between them. Germline-derived CDR1 and CDR2 are SGHRS and YFSETQ. This CDR3 region has 14 residues. The full variable domain, in which reference TRBV5-1 and TRBJ1-2 provide the parts outside the CDR3, is KAGVTQTPRYLIKTRGQQVTLSCSPISGHRSVSWYQQTPGQGLQFLFEYFSETQRNKGNFPGRFSGRQFSNSRSEMNVSTLELGDSALYLCASSATGSPYGYTFGSGTRLTVV.

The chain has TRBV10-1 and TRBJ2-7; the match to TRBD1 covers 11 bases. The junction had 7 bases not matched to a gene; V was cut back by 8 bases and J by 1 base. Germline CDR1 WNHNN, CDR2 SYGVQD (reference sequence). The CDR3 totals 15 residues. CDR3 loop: CASLLGQGDSYEQYF. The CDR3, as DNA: TGCGCCAGCCTTCTGGGACAGGGGGATTCCTACGAGCAGTACTTC.

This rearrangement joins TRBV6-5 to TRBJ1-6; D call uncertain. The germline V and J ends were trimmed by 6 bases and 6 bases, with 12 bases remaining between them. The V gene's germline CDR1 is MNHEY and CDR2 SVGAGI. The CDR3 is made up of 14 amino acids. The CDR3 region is CASSAGLFNSPLHF. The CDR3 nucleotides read TGTGCCAGCAGCGCTGGCCTGTTTAATTCACCCCTCCACTTT.

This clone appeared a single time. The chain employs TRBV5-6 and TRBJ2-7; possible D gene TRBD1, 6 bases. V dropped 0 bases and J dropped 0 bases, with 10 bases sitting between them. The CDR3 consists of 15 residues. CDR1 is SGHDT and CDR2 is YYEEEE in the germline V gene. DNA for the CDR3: TGTGCCAGCAGCTTGGGGCGAGGGGGCTCCTACGAGCAGTACTTC. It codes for CASSLGRGGSYEQYF.

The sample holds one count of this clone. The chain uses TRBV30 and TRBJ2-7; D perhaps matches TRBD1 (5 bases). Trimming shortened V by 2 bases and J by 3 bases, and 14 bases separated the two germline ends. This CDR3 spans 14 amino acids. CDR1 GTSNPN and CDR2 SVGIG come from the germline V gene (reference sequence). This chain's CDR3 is CAWSSDSNIYEQYF. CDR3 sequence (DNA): TGTGCCTGGAGTTCTGACAGTAATATCTACGAGCAGTACTTC. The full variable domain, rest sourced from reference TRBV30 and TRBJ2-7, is SQTIHQWPATLVQPVGSPLSLECTVEGTSNPNLYWYRQAAGRGLQLLFYSVGIGQISSEVPQNLSASRPQDRQFILSSKKLLLSDSGFYLCAWSSDSNIYEQYFGPGTRLTVT.

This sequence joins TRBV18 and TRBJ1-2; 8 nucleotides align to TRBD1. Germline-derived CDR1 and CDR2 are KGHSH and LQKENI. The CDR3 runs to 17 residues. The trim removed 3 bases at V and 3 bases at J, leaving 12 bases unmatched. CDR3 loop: CASSPSGTGRSDYGYTF. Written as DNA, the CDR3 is TGTGCCAGCTCACCGAGCGGGACAGGAAGGAGTGACTATGGCTACACCTTC.

CDR3 DNA sequence: TGTGCCAGCAGGCAGACCGGGACAGGGGTCGGTGGCTACACCTTC. Translated: CASRQTGTGVGGYTF. The rearrangement joins TRBV6-5 to TRBJ1-2, with 10 bases fitting TRBD1. There are 15 residues in the CDR3. The germline gives CDR1 MNHEY, CDR2 SVGAGI. The V and J ends lost 6 bases and 7 bases, in that order; junction bases with no gene match: 11.

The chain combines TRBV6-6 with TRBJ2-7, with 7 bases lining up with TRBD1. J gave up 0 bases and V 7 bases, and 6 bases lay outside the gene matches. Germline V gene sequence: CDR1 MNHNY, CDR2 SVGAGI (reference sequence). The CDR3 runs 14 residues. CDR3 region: CASIPDRLSYEQYF. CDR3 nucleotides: TGTGCCAGCATCCCGGACAGGCTCTCCTACGAGCAGTACTTC.

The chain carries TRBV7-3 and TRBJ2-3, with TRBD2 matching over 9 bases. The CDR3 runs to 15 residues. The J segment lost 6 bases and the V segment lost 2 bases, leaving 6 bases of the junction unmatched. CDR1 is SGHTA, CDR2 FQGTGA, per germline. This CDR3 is CASSLSGTSLDTQYF. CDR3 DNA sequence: TGTGCCAGCAGCTTATCCGGGACTAGCTTGGATACGCAGTATTTT.

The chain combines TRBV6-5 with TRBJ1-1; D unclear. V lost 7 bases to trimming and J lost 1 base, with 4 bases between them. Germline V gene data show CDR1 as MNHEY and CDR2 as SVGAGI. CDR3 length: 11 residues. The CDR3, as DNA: TGTGCCAGCAAAGCGAACACTGAAGCTTTCTTT. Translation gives CASKANTEAFF.

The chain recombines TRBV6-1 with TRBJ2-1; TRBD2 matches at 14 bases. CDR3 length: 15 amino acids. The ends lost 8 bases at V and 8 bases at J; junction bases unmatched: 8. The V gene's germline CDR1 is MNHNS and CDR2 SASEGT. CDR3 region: CASVPGTSGSDEQFF. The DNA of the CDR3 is TGTGCCAGCGTACCCGGGACTAGCGGGAGCGATGAGCAGTTCTTC.

CDR3: CASSLAPGQGEQTQYF. The CDR3 DNA reads as TGCGCCAGCAGCTTGGCCCCGGGACAGGGGGAACAGACCCAGTACTTC. J is TRBJ2-5 and V is TRBV5-1; 11 bases line up with TRBD1. V was pared by 0 bases and J by 6 bases, with 7 bases of the junction left unmatched. This CDR3 is built from 16 residues. Germline V gives CDR1 SGHRS, CDR2 YFSETQ.

The CDR3 reads CASSPGPGLYTGELFF. The CDR3, as DNA: TGTGCCAGCAGCCCCGGACCGGGACTCTACACCGGGGAGCTGTTTTTT. This sequence joins TRBV7-2 and TRBJ2-2; D is possibly TRBD2 (6 bases). The CDR3 extends over 16 amino acids. V lost 5 bases to trimming and J lost 3 bases, with 16 bases between them. Looked up from germline, CDR1 is SGHTA and CDR2 is FQGNSA.

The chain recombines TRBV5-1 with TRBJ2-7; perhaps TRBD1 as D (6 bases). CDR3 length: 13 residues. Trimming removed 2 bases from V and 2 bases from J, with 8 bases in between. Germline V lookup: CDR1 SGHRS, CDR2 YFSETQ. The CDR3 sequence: CASSFEGAYEQYF. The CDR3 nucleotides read TGCGCCAGCAGCTTTGAGGGGGCCTACGAGCAGTACTTC.

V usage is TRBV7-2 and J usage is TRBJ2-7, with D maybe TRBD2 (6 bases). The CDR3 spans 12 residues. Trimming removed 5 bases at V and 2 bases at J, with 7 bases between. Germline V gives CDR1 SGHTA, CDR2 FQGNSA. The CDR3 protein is CASSPGAYEQYF. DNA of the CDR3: TGTGCCAGCAGCCCGGGGGCCTACGAGCAGTACTTC.